This T cell receptor beta chain is from a study of human T cells and chemical hapten exposure (dated by TCRdb to 2020 to 2023). Background on the whole study: For sensitization, 2% DPC in acetone was applied to a roughly 2 cm by roughly 2 cm area of upper inner arm skin. Throughout the study period of around 25 weeks, patients also received therapeutic DPC doses to the scalp every week. Patch tests used Finn chambers with 0.01% DPC on the upper back, scored after 6 days by International Contact Dermatitis Research Group standards. The mostly female patient cohort included alopecia areata with under or over 50% scalp involvement, alopecia totalis and alopecia universalis. Libraries were combined into a pool for sequencing, and differences in TCR yield between samples came mainly from small differences in library volumes within the pool. The study tracked peripheral blood TCR repertoire changes in vivo during primary and secondary sensitization to the hapten diphenylcyclopropenone (DPC) in alopecia patients. Blood samples were taken from patients before sensitization (week 0) and then at 2, 6 and about 24 weeks after DPC sensitization. About 29 alopecia patients gave blood for TCR sequencing at one to four time points (pre-sensitization, 2, 6 and 24 weeks). General study outcomes and caveats: A positive correlation was found between the number of PT1 expanded TCRs and patch test score, with significance reached at thresholds 8, 16 and 32 but not 4. DPC sensitization did not change how many TCRs were above 1 in 1000 frequency, and no evidence was found of alterations in global repertoire structure. All patients had alopecia, a presumed autoimmune disease, so their immune response might differ from that of healthy individuals. Repeated subsampling changed both the strength of the expansion versus patch-test correlation and the threshold at which the correlation became significant. Compared with pre-sensitization or healthy control sets, expanded TCRs formed significantly more large CDR3 similarity clusters, which is consistent with antigen-driven responses.

Interpreted using the paper, the time point label stands for: patch test 2, 6 weeks after DPC sensitization. This sample's treatment or condition label indicates: therapeutic diphenylcyclopropenone sensitization with weekly scalp DPC. Blood at each patch-test visit was drawn before the patch test was applied. To be eligible, patients had to be aged 18 to 70, diagnosed with alopecia and judged suitable for DPC therapy, while pregnant patients were excluded. Total RNA was isolated from unfractionated whole blood collected in Tempus Blood RNA tubes. Notes on this clonotype: Its binding antigen is unknown. Per-nucleotide qualities are absent, and no much larger clonotype sits a single base away.

The library was obtained by RACE. The run used a NextSeq 500. During library preparation, unique molecular identifiers were attached to individual cDNA molecules so that TCRs could be counted quantitatively and reproducibly. From each blood RNA sample, both TCR alpha and TCR beta chains were sequenced. Concerning the study's data processing: The median number of TCRs per sample was some 100,000, ranging from about 20,000 to 700,000. The Decombinator software suite was used to annotate V, J and CDR3 in the TCR reads. For PS versus PT1 abundance plots, all samples were subsampled to the same number of TCRs (28,000). Expanded TCRs were defined as absent before sensitization and observed at least eight times at the 2-week time point. TCRdb handled the public reads itself, with Q25 trimming in fastp and clone calling in MiXCR, and kept productive beta chains. Rows with one shared CDR3 protein collapse into an entry with the most common genes and DNA. These V and J calls originate from TCRdb's pipeline instead of the authors' own analysis. The sample data list some 90,000 distinct CDR3 sequences, and over 9.5% of these were observed just once. 3% to 4% of the sample goes to the ten largest clones.

Trimming takes 5 bases off V and 14 bases off J; junction bases not matched to a gene: 10. Taken from cysteine to phenylalanine, the CDR3 has 13 residues. Kept here is only the CDR3 DNA, which spans 39 bases and is read in frame from base 1. CDR1 and CDR2 are drawn from the germline V gene: SQVTM, ANQGSEA. Rearrangement joined TRBV29-1 to TRBJ2-1, and 12 junction bases match TRBD2. The clonotype originates from a woman aged 35 to 49 with alopecia areata. Some clones in this sample may be carry-over from other donors' samples. The sequencing here drew on whole blood, taken in connection with sensitization to the hapten diphenylcyclopropenone (DPC). The nucleotide sequence reads TGCAGCGTTAGGGTACTAGCGGGGGGCGCAAAGTTCTTC. The translation is CSVRVLAGGAKFF.